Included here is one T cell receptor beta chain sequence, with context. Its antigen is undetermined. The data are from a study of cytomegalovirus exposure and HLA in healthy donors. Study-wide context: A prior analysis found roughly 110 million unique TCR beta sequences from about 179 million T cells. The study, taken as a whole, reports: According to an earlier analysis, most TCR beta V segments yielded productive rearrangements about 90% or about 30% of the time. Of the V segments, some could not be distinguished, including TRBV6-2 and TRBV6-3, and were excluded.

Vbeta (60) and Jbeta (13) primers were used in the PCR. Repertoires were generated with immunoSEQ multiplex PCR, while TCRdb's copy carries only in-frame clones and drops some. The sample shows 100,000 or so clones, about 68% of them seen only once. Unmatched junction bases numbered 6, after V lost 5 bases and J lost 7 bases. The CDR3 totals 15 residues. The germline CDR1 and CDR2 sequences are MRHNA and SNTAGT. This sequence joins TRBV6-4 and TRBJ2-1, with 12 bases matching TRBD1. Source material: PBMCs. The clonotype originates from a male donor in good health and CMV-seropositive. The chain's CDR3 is CASSPGQGAVNEQFF. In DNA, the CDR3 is TGTGCCAGCAGTCCGGGACAGGGGGCGGTGAATGAGCAGTTCTTC.